The clone carrying this TCR beta chain was seen only a few times. The antigen remains unidentified. The length of the CDR3 is 13 residues. With 3 bases removed from V and 3 bases from J, the gap between germline ends came to 9 bases. Germline values: CDR1 ENHRY, CDR2 SYGVKD. The sample comes from a study of T cell repertoires in cytomegalovirus infection. Across the study: CMV infection plus the matching HLA type was flagged by public TCR beta signatures. Study-level points and caveats: Of the TCR beta families, the public ones yielded a cumulative frequency that identified carriers of CMV plus the relevant HLA. There were HLA-C-restricted CMV-specific TCR beta clonotypes dominating the ex vivo response.

TCRdb reanalysed the reads using MiXCR and keeps one entry per CDR3 protein. The sample carries 600,000 to 800,000 distinct CDR3 sequences, approximately 24% recorded once. The specimen was CD8+ T cells from PBMCs. V and J are TRBV10-3 and TRBJ2-7; D is perhaps TRBD1 (5 bases). The clonotype was recovered from a human donor in good health (CMV status not recorded). Some clones in this sample may be carry-over from other donors' samples. This chain's CDR3 is CAISELQDYEQYF. The CDR3, as DNA: TGTGCCATCAGTGAATTACAGGACTACGAGCAGTACTTC.